These T cell receptor beta chains were read from a single sample in a study of cytomegalovirus exposure and HLA in healthy donors. The method was immunoSEQ multiplex PCR; TCRdb's version includes in-frame clones alone and lacks a portion of them. The repertoire includes about 120,000 clones, over 8% of them detected once, and over 2.5% sits in the top ten. Sequenced: PBMCs. All receptors come from a man aged 25-40 years in good health and CMV-seronegative. The CDR3 runs from the conserved cysteine through the conserved F or W. D genes are given only for firm matches. Some rows mark clone size as missing; the rest say once, few, many or name a class of expanded clone.

CDR3 DNA: TGTGCCTCTTCAGAGGGAGAGACCCAGTACTTC
CDR3 protein: CASSEGETQYF
J gene: TRBJ2-5
D gene: -
V gene: TRBV10-3
clone size: -

CDR3 DNA: TGTGCCAGCTCTAGAGGCACCGGGGAGCTGTTTTTT
CDR3 protein: CASSRGTGELFF
J gene: TRBJ2-2
D gene: -
V gene: TRBV7-9
clone size: few

CDR3 DNA: TGTGCCAGTAGTCCGCTTCAGAGGTCCTACAATGAGCAGTTCTTC
CDR3 protein: CASSPLQRSYNEQFF
J gene: TRBJ2-1
D gene: -
V gene: TRBV19
clone size: -

CDR3 DNA: TGTGCCAGCAGTGCCTCAGTAGCGGGAGGGCTCGACGAGCAGTACTTC
CDR3 protein: CASSASVAGGLDEQYF
J gene: TRBJ2-7
D gene: TRBD2
V gene: TRBV6-1
clone size: few

CDR3 DNA: TGTGCCAGTAGTATGAGGGGGCATCGGTATGGCTACACCTTC
CDR3 protein: CASSMRGHRYGYTF
J gene: TRBJ1-2
D gene: TRBD1
V gene: TRBV19
clone size: few

CDR3 DNA: TGCGCCAGCAGCCCGAGGCCGGACTTAAGCACAGATACGCAGTATTTT
CDR3 protein: CASSPRPDLSTDTQYF
J gene: TRBJ2-3
D gene: -
V gene: TRBV5-1
clone size: few

CDR3 DNA: TGTGCCAGCAGACGGACCGGGACAGGATACTCACCCCTCCACTTT
CDR3 protein: CASRRTGTGYSPLHF
J gene: TRBJ1-6
D gene: TRBD1
V gene: TRBV28
clone size: -

CDR3 DNA: TGTGCCAGCAGCCTGGGACAGGGAAGACCGACTGAAGCTTTCTTT
CDR3 protein: CASSLGQGRPTEAFF
J gene: TRBJ1-1
D gene: TRBD1
V gene: TRBV5-4
clone size: few

CDR3 DNA: TGCGCCAGCAGCCCAAGCGCAGGGGGAGGTCAGCCCCAGCATTTT
CDR3 protein: CASSPSAGGGQPQHF
J gene: TRBJ1-5
D gene: TRBD1
V gene: TRBV4-3
clone size: few

CDR3 DNA: TGTGCCAGCAGCCAAGGTGAGGGTGGCGAGCAGTACTTC
CDR3 protein: CASSQGEGGEQYF
J gene: TRBJ2-7
D gene: -
V gene: TRBV4-2
clone size: -

CDR3 DNA: TGCGCCAGCAGCTCCTGGGCCAATTCACCCCTCCACTTT
CDR3 protein: CASSSWANSPLHF
J gene: TRBJ1-6
D gene: -
V gene: TRBV5-1
clone size: few

CDR3 DNA: TGTGCCAGCAGCCTAGGCGGGTGGAACTACGAGCAGTACTTC
CDR3 protein: CASSLGGWNYEQYF
J gene: TRBJ2-7
D gene: -
V gene: TRBV7-6
clone size: -

CDR3 DNA: TGTGCCAGCTCAAACAATAACTATGGCTACACCTTC
CDR3 protein: CASSNNNYGYTF
J gene: TRBJ1-2
D gene: -
V gene: TRBV18
clone size: -

CDR3 DNA: TGTGCCAGCAGTGAAGCACAGGGGGCGTACAATGAGCAGTTCTTC
CDR3 protein: CASSEAQGAYNEQFF
J gene: TRBJ2-1
D gene: TRBD1
V gene: TRBV6-1
clone size: few

CDR3 DNA: TGTGCCAGCAGTTGGAACTTAACAGTACCCTCCTACGAGCAGTACTTC
CDR3 protein: CASSWNLTVPSYEQYF
J gene: TRBJ2-7
D gene: -
V gene: TRBV6-5
clone size: -

CDR3 DNA: TGTGCCAGCAGCATACAGGGGTCAACTAACTATGGCTACACCTTC
CDR3 protein: CASSIQGSTNYGYTF
J gene: TRBJ1-2
D gene: TRBD1
V gene: TRBV7-9
clone size: few

CDR3 DNA: TGTGCCAGCAGCGAAAACAGGTACCAAGAGACCCAGTACTTC
CDR3 protein: CASSENRYQETQYF
J gene: TRBJ2-5
D gene: -
V gene: TRBV7-9
clone size: -

CDR3 DNA: TGTGCCAGCTCACCTTTTTATTCTACGCACTCCTACAATGAGCAGTTCTTC
CDR3 protein: CASSPFYSTHSYNEQFF
J gene: TRBJ2-1
D gene: -
V gene: TRBV18
clone size: few